Listed here are 30 T cell receptor beta chains from one sample, sequenced in a study of technical replicates of blood from a few donors. TCRdb's copy holds only in-frame clones and misses some; the assay was immunoSEQ multiplex PCR. The sample yields about 93,000 clones, about 95% seen once. Sequencing was done on a sample of T cells isolated from PBMCs. The source is a human donor in good health.

The count of this clone is one. This rearrangement joins TRBV5-1 to TRBJ1-1; perhaps TRBD1 as D (6 bases). V lost 3 bases and J lost 0, with 15 bases in between. This CDR3 has 16 residues. CDR1 is SGHRS and CDR2 is YFSETQ in the germline V gene. The CDR3 bases are TGCGCCAGCAGCTACGGAAGCAGGGGACTGAACACTGAAGCTTTCTTT. Translation: CASSYGSRGLNTEAFF.

This sequence joins TRBV11-2 and TRBJ1-1; D unclear. The CDR3 has 16 amino acids. CDR1 and CDR2 from the germline V gene are SGHAT and FQNNGV. Trimming took 3 bases from V and 0 from J, leaving 14 bases between them. For the CDR3, the DNA is TGTGCCAGCAGCTTTCTTCTCCTCTCTATGAACACTGAAGCTTTCTTT. This sequence encodes CASSFLLLSMNTEAFF.

The rearrangement uses TRBV27 and TRBJ1-2, with unresolved D. Trimming left V 1 base short and J 0 bases short, with 9 bases between. CDR3 length equals 15 residues. The germline CDR1 and CDR2 sequences are MNHEY and SMNVEV (reference sequence). The CDR3, as DNA: TGTGCCAGCAGTTTATGGCCCGATGCTAACTATGGCTACACCTTC. Its translation is CASSLWPDANYGYTF.

The gene calls are TRBV27 and TRBJ2-2; 7 bases map to TRBD2. This CDR3 has 14 amino acids. Trimming cost V 3 bases and J 3 bases; bases outside gene matches: 1. Per the germline V gene, CDR1 is MNHEY and CDR2 is SMNVEV (reference sequence). In nucleotides, the CDR3 is TGTGCCAGCAGTTTCGCGGGAGACACCGGGGAGCTGTTTTTT. This sequence encodes CASSFAGDTGELFF.

V is TRBV18 and J is TRBJ1-1, with D unresolved. Germline CDR1 KGHSH, CDR2 LQKENI. This CDR3 has 15 amino acids. V was shortened by 0 bases and J by 1 base, with 9 bases between the two germline ends. CDR3 loop: CASSPPSAGNTEAFF. The DNA of the CDR3 is TGTGCCAGCTCACCACCGTCGGCAGGGAACACTGAAGCTTTCTTT.

The V and J genes are TRBV19 and TRBJ2-1; tentatively, D is TRBD2 (6 bases). The germline V gene has CDR1 LNHDA and CDR2 SQIVND (reference sequence). This CDR3 is built from 15 residues. V was shortened by 3 bases and J by 6 bases, with 15 bases between the two germline ends. The DNA for the CDR3 is TGTGCCAGTAGTATCTTGTTCGGGACTTCCAATGAGCAGTTCTTC. Its protein product is CASSILFGTSNEQFF.

The genes are TRBV5-6 and TRBJ1-2; 8 nucleotides match TRBD1. Trimming removed 0 bases from V and 4 bases from J; junction bases left unmatched: 2. This CDR3 comprises 14 residues. CDR1 and CDR2 (germline): SGHDT, YYEEEE. CDR3 sequence reads: CASSLGQGIYGYTF. CDR3 nucleotides: TGTGCCAGCAGCTTGGGACAGGGGATCTATGGCTACACCTTC.

V and J are TRBV7-6 and TRBJ2-2; D is ambiguous. Germline values: CDR1 SGHVS, CDR2 FNYEAQ. V dropped 1 base and J dropped 2 bases, with 5 bases sitting between them. This CDR3 has 14 amino acids. The CDR3 sequence is CASSLGHNTGELFF. The CDR3 nucleotides read TGTGCCAGCAGCTTAGGTCATAACACCGGGGAGCTGTTTTTT.

The V and J genes are TRBV6-1 and TRBJ1-2; 7 nucleotides line up with TRBD1. The junction had 6 bases not matched to a gene; V was cut back by 9 bases and J by 8 bases. The germline V gene has CDR1 MNHNS and CDR2 SASEGT. This CDR3 region has 11 residues. CDR3 sequence reads: CASDRVGGYTF. The CDR3 nucleotides read TGTGCCAGTGACAGGGTCGGCGGCTACACCTTC.

The chain has TRBV6-5 and TRBJ2-1; D unclear. The germline CDR1 and CDR2 sequences are MNHEY and SVGAGI. V lost 0 bases, J lost 4 bases, and 4 bases lay in between. The CDR3 is 13 amino acids. CDR3 loop: CASSYSSYNEQFF. CDR3 sequence (DNA): TGTGCCAGCAGTTACTCGTCTTACAATGAGCAGTTCTTC.

The chain employs TRBV4-1 and TRBJ2-7; 11 nucleotides match TRBD2. Germline V gene sequence: CDR1 MGHRA, CDR2 YSYEKL. The V segment lost 1 base and the J segment 7 bases; nucleotides outside the gene matches: 27. The CDR3 covers 22 residues. The CDR3 loop reads CASSQAPPRLGQGPSGGWEQYF. CDR3 DNA sequence: TGCGCCAGCAGCCAAGCTCCCCCCAGGCTGGGACAGGGTCCTAGCGGGGGGTGGGAGCAGTACTTC.

This clone was counted a single time. V gene TRBV9 combines with J gene TRBJ1-3; D remains unclear. V was clipped by 1 base and J by 0 bases, with 5 bases between them. Germline lookup yields CDR1 SGDLS and CDR2 YYNGEE. CDR3 length: 14 residues. This chain's CDR3 is CASSVRLSGNTIYF. The CDR3 DNA follows: TGTGCCAGCAGCGTACGACTCTCTGGAAACACCATATATTTT.

V and J are TRBV5-1 and TRBJ2-1; D gene ambiguous. The germline CDR1 and CDR2 sequences are SGHRS and YFSETQ. V was clipped by 0 bases and J by 4 bases, with 8 bases between them. The CDR3 loop spans 14 amino acids. CDR3 coding DNA: TGCGCCAGCAGCTTGGGTGTCCAGTACAATGAGCAGTTCTTC. This codes for CASSLGVQYNEQFF.

The rearrangement joins TRBV13 to TRBJ1-6, with D unclear. CDR1 and CDR2 (germline): PRHDT, FYEKMQ (reference sequence). CDR3 size: 14 residues. The germline V and J ends were trimmed by 5 bases and 11 bases, with 16 bases remaining between them. CDR3: CASSAGITRTPLHF. DNA for the CDR3: TGTGCCAGCAGCGCCGGGATAACACGTACACCCCTCCACTTT.

The J gene is TRBJ2-7, the V gene TRBV4-1, with 9 nucleotides matching TRBD1. Germline CDR1 and CDR2: MGHRA and YSYEKL. The length of the CDR3 is 14 residues. The junction had 3 bases not matched to a gene; V was cut back by 0 bases and J by 6 bases. The CDR3 bases are TGCGCCAGCAGCCAAGAGGGGACAGGGCTCGAGCAGTACTTC. Its protein is CASSQEGTGLEQYF.

The chain uses TRBV5-1 and TRBJ2-7; weak D call: TRBD2 (6 bases). The CDR3 runs 13 residues. The germline CDR1 and CDR2 sequences are SGHRS and YFSETQ. V lost 2 bases and J lost 4, with 10 bases in between. CDR3 loop: CASSFGSGYEQYF. DNA of the CDR3: TGCGCCAGCAGCTTCGGGAGTGGGTACGAGCAGTACTTC.

The rearrangement uses TRBV11-3 and TRBJ2-7; TRBD1 agrees at 7 bases. CDR1 is SGHNT, CDR2 YENEEA, per germline. The CDR3 has 19 amino acids. V lost 4 bases to trimming and J lost 4 bases; unmatched junction nucleotides: 22. The CDR3 reads CASSSGWGTEGVGEYEQYF. Written as DNA, the CDR3 is TGTGCCAGCAGCTCGGGATGGGGGACAGAGGGCGTTGGGGAGTACGAGCAGTACTTC.

This rearrangement joins TRBV6-5 to TRBJ2-3; 9 bases line up with TRBD1. The V gene's germline CDR1 is MNHEY and CDR2 SVGAGI. With V trimmed by 6 bases and J by 4 bases, 5 bases remained unmatched. The CDR3 loop spans 14 amino acids. The CDR3 DNA is TGTGCCAGCAGAGGGGACAGGGCTGCAGATACGCAGTATTTT. It translates to CASRGDRAADTQYF.

The rearrangement links TRBV7-2 to TRBJ2-3; TRBD1 is a possible D gene (5 bases). CDR1 SGHTA and CDR2 FQGNSA come from the germline V gene. Trimming pared 4 bases from V and 0 bases from J, leaving 17 bases between. The CDR3 has 17 amino acids. The CDR3: CASSSQYRLPSTDTQYF. The DNA of the CDR3 is TGTGCCAGCAGCTCCCAGTACAGGTTGCCTAGCACAGATACGCAGTATTTT.

This chain connects TRBV6-1 to TRBJ1-6; 7 nucleotides match TRBD1. Looked up from germline, CDR1 is MNHNS and CDR2 is SASEGT. V lost 3 bases to trimming and J lost 3 bases; unmatched junction nucleotides: 2. CDR3 length equals 15 residues. In nucleotides, the CDR3 is TGTGCCAGCAGTGAGACAGGGTACTATAATTCACCCCTCCACTTT. As protein: CASSETGYYNSPLHF.

This chain links TRBV29-1 with TRBJ2-7; a possible D gene is TRBD2 (6 bases). Trimming took 3 bases from V and 0 from J, leaving 9 bases between them. The CDR3 extends over 13 amino acids. CDR1 is SQVTM and CDR2 is ANQGSEA in the germline V gene. The CDR3 DNA follows: TGCAGCGTTGATAGCGGCCGCTCCTACGAGCAGTACTTC. Translated, it gives CSVDSGRSYEQYF.

The rearrangement uses TRBV28 and TRBJ1-5; D perhaps matches TRBD1 (5 bases). CDR3 length equals 14 residues. V lost 6 bases and J 5 bases, leaving 14 bases between the germline ends. The germline gives CDR1 MDHEN, CDR2 SYDVKM. CDR3 region: CASRPQGYYQPQHF. The CDR3 DNA sequence: TGTGCCAGCAGGCCTCAGGGTTACTATCAGCCCCAGCATTTT. The full variable domain, in which reference TRBV28 and TRBJ1-5 provide the parts outside the CDR3, is DVKVTQSSRYLVKRTGEKVFLECVQDMDHENMFWYRQDPGLGLRLIYFSYDVKMKEKGDIPEGYSVSREKKERFSLILESASTNQTSMYLCASRPQGYYQPQHFGDGTRLSIL.

The V and J genes are TRBV29-1 and TRBJ2-3; D unresolved. V lost 5 bases and J 3 bases, leaving 6 bases between the germline ends. CDR3 size: 11 residues. Looked up from germline, CDR1 is SQVTM and CDR2 is ANQGSEA. The chain's CDR3 is CSVPLTDTQYF. In DNA form, the CDR3 reads TGCAGCGTTCCGTTAACAGATACGCAGTATTTT.

The V gene is TRBV7-3, the J gene TRBJ2-5; a possible D gene is TRBD1 (6 bases). This CDR3 region has 13 residues. The V end lost 3 bases, the J end lost 5 bases, and 10 bases lay between the germline ends. CDR1 is SGHTA, CDR2 FQGTGA, per germline. The chain's CDR3 is CASSLDSWETQYF. CDR3 DNA sequence: TGTGCCAGCAGCTTGGACAGTTGGGAGACCCAGTACTTC. Supplemented by reference TRBV7-3 and TRBJ2-5, the full variable domain reads GAGVSQTPSNKVTEKGKYVELRCDPISGHTALYWYRQSLGQGPEFLIYFQGTGAADDSGLPNDRFFAVRPEGSVSTLKIQRTERGDSAVYLCASSLDSWETQYFGPGTRLLVL.

J is TRBJ2-1 and V is TRBV4-1, with unresolved D. Trimming stripped 0 bases from V and 0 bases from J, with 9 bases between. The CDR3 consists of 16 residues. Germline values: CDR1 MGHRA, CDR2 YSYEKL. The CDR3 region is CASSQDATPSYNEQFF. DNA of the CDR3: TGCGCCAGCAGCCAAGATGCGACTCCCTCCTACAATGAGCAGTTCTTC.

The genes are TRBV11-3 and TRBJ2-7, with D unresolved. CDR3 length: 13 residues. Germline CDR1 and CDR2: SGHNT and YENEEA. Trimming shortened V by 2 bases and J by 1 base, and 6 bases separated the two germline ends. CDR3 bases: TGTGCCAGCAGCTTATCTCGGTCCTACGAGCAGTACTTC. As protein: CASSLSRSYEQYF.

The gene calls are TRBV5-1 and TRBJ2-3, with 9 bases that match TRBD2. Trimming removed 7 bases from V and 8 bases from J; junction bases left unmatched: 8. Looked up from germline, CDR1 is SGHRS and CDR2 is YFSETQ. The CDR3 consists of 13 residues. CDR3 bases: TGCGCCAGCCAGCGGGAGGACCGGGGTACGCAGTATTTT. It encodes CASQREDRGTQYF. The full variable domain, its missing parts supplied by reference TRBV5-1 and TRBJ2-3, is KAGVTQTPRYLIKTRGQQVTLSCSPISGHRSVSWYQQTPGQGLQFLFEYFSETQRNKGNFPGRFSGRQFSNSRSEMNVSTLELGDSALYLCASQREDRGTQYFGPGTRLTVL.

The genes are TRBV9 and TRBJ1-1; D may be TRBD1 (6 bases). Germline CDR1 SGDLS, CDR2 YYNGEE. CDR3 length: 15 amino acids. Trimming removed 3 bases at V and 5 bases at J, with 17 bases between. CDR3: CASSGTTGVWTEAFF. Here the CDR3 DNA reads TGTGCCAGCAGCGGGACGACAGGCGTGTGGACTGAAGCTTTCTTT.

The genes are TRBV28 and TRBJ2-3; D perhaps matches TRBD2 (7 bases). Germline CDR1 and CDR2: MDHEN and SYDVKM. The CDR3 extends over 16 amino acids. The germline V and J ends were trimmed by 6 bases and 5 bases, with 21 bases remaining between them. The chain's CDR3 is CASSTLGGLWGDTQYF. As DNA, the CDR3 is TGTGCCAGCAGCACCCTCGGGGGGCTTTGGGGAGATACGCAGTATTTT.

The J gene is TRBJ2-3, the V gene TRBV15, with unresolved D. Germline CDR1 is LNHNV and CDR2 is YYDKDF (reference sequence). This CDR3 has 15 amino acids. V lost 3 bases and J lost 0, with 10 bases in between. CDR3 amino acids: CATSRRLASTDTQYF. The CDR3 DNA sequence: TGTGCCACCAGCAGGCGATTAGCTAGCACAGATACGCAGTATTTT.